These T cell receptor beta chains were read from a single sample in a study of cytomegalovirus exposure and HLA in healthy donors. Assay: immunoSEQ multiplex PCR; the TCRdb copy retains only in-frame clones and omits some. Among roughly 110,000 clones, roughly 80% were seen once, and the ten largest hold 2% to 2.5%. Sequencing input: PBMCs. The receptor source for this set is a man in his thirties or forties in good health and CMV-seronegative. Both conserved end residues are part of each CDR3. D genes are given only for firm matches. Expanded clones are given a class, and other clones once, few, many or no size at all.

J	V	D	size	CDR3	DNA
TRBJ1-4	TRBV4-1	TRBD1	few	CASSQGPGTGVEKLFF	TGCGCCAGCAGCCAAGGCCCCGGGACAGGGGTGGAAAAACTGTTTTTT
TRBJ2-7	TRBV5-1	TRBD2	-	CASSLAGAGEPYEQYF	TGCGCCAGCAGCTTGGCCGGAGCGGGAGAACCCTACGAGCAGTACTTC
TRBJ2-5	TRBV28	TRBD2	-	CASSAGGGPQETQYF	TGTGCCAGCAGTGCCGGGGGGGGCCCCCAAGAGACCCAGTACTTC
TRBJ2-4	TRBV6-4	-	-	CASSDSSSDIQYF	TGTGCCAGCAGTGACTCTAGCAGTGACATTCAGTACTTC
TRBJ1-2	TRBV29-1	TRBD1	-	CSVETGEFYGYTF	TGCAGCGTTGAGACAGGGGAATTTTATGGCTACACCTTC
TRBJ2-7	TRBV27	TRBD2	-	CVSSPPSGGAYEQYF	TGTGTCAGCAGCCCCCCTAGCGGGGGGGCCTACGAGCAGTACTTC
TRBJ2-5	TRBV13	-	-	CASSPFGENQETQYF	TGTGCCAGCAGCCCCTTCGGTGAAAACCAAGAGACCCAGTACTTC
TRBJ2-1	TRBV6-1	-	-	CASSLGAYNEQFF	TGTGCCAGCAGCCTGGGGGCATACAATGAGCAGTTCTTC
TRBJ2-5	TRBV25-1	-	once	CASSEGGAGTGETQYF	TGTGCCAGCAGTGAAGGAGGGGCAGGGACGGGGGAGACCCAGTACTTC
TRBJ2-2	TRBV6-5	TRBD1	few	CASRVDRGNTGELFF	TGTGCCAGCAGGGTGGACAGGGGAAACACCGGGGAGCTGTTTTTT
TRBJ2-5	TRBV14	TRBD2	-	CASSPSGRLLETQYF	TGTGCCAGCAGCCCTAGCGGGAGGCTTCTAGAGACCCAGTACTTC
TRBJ1-1	TRBV29-1	-	-	CSVGSREAFF	TGCAGCGTTGGGTCCAGGGAAGCTTTCTTT
TRBJ1-2	TRBV4-1	-	-	CASSPGGGGIYGYTF	TGCGCCAGCAGCCCGGGGGGGGGAGGAATCTATGGCTACACCTTC
TRBJ2-2	TRBV29-1	-	-	CSVMGATNTGELFF	TGCAGCGTTATGGGGGCTACGAACACCGGGGAGCTGTTTTTT
TRBJ1-1	TRBV7-9	-	few	CASRTGLFTEAFF	TGTGCCAGCCGGACGGGACTTTTCACTGAAGCTTTCTTT
TRBJ2-1	TRBV13	-	-	CASSLGGGYEQFF	TGTGCCAGCAGCTTAGGAGGCGGTTATGAGCAGTTCTTC